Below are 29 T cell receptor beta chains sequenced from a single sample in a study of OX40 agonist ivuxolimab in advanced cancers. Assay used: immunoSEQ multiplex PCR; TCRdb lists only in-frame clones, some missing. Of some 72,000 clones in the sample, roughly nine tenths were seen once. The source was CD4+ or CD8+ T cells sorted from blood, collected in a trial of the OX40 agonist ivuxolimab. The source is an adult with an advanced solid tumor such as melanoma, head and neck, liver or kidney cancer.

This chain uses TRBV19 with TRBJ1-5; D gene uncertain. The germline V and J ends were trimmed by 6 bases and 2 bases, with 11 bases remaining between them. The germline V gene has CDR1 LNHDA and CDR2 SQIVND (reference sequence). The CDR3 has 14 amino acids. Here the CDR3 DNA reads TGTGCCAGTAGATGGGAGTGGGGCAATCAGCCCCAGCATTTT. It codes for CASRWEWGNQPQHF.

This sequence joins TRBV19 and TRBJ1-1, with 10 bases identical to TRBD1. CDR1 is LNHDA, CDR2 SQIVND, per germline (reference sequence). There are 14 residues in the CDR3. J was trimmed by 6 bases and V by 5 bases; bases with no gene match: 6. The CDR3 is CASSPGQGEAEAFF. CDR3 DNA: TGTGCCAGTAGTCCCGGACAGGGGGAGGCTGAAGCTTTCTTT.

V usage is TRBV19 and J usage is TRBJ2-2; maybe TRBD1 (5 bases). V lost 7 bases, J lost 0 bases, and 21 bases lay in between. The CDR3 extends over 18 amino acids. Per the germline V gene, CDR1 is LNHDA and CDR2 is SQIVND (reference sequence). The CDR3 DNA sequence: TGTGCCAGTAACTATTGGGGAAACAGGCCCCCGAACACCGGGGAGCTGTTTTTT. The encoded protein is CASNYWGNRPPNTGELFF.

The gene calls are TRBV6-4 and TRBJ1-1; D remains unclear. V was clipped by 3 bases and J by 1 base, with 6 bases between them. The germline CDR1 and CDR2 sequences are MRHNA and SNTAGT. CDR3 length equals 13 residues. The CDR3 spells CASSEQRNTEAFF. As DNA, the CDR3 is TGTGCCAGCAGTGAACAGAGGAACACTGAAGCTTTCTTT.

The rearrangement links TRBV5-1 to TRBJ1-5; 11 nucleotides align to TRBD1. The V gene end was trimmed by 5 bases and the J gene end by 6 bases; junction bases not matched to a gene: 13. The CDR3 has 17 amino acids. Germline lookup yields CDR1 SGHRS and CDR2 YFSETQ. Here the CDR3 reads CASSTYPGTGGSQPQHF. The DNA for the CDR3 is TGCGCCAGCAGTACCTACCCCGGGACAGGGGGGAGTCAGCCCCAGCATTTT.

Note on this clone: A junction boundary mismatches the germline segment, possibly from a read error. The CDR3 is CASSYSGRANYGYTF. DNA for the CDR3: TGTGCCAGCAGCTACTCGGGTAGGGCTAACTATGGCTACACCTTC. The V gene is TRBV6-5, the J gene TRBJ1-2; D gene unclear. The CDR3 extends over 15 amino acids. Per the germline V gene, CDR1 is MNHEY and CDR2 is SVGAGI.

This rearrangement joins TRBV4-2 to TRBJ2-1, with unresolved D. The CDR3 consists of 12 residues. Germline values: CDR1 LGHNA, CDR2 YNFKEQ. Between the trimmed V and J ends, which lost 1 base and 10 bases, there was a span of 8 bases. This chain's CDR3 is CASSQARREQFF. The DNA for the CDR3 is TGTGCCAGCAGCCAAGCTCGGCGGGAGCAGTTCTTC.

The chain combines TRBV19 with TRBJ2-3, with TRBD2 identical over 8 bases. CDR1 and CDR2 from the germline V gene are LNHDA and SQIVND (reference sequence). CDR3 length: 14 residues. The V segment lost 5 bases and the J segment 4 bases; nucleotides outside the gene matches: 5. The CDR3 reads CASSSAGVPDTQYF. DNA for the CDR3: TGTGCCAGTAGTTCAGCGGGAGTTCCAGATACGCAGTATTTT. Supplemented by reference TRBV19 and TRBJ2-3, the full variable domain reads DGGITQSPKYLFRKEGQNVTLSCEQNLNHDAMYWYRQDPGQGLRLIYYSQIVNDFQKGDIAEGYSVSREKKESFPLTVTSAQKNPTAFYLCASSSAGVPDTQYFGPGTRLTVL.

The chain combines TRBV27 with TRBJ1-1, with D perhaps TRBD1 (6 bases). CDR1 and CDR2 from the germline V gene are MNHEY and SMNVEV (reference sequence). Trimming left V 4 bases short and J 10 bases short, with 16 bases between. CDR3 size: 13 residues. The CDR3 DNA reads TGTGCCAGCAGTTCGGACAGTTCAACGGTAGCTTTCTTT. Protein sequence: CASSSDSSTVAFF.

CDR3 in DNA: TGTGCCAGCAGTTACCCCCGACAGGGGTCCTACGAGCAGTACTTC. This gives the protein CASSYPRQGSYEQYF. The chain carries TRBV6-5 and TRBJ2-7; 8 positions agree with TRBD1. The junction had 4 bases not matched to a gene; V was cut back by 2 bases and J by 1 base. The germline gives CDR1 MNHEY, CDR2 SVGAGI. The CDR3 runs 15 residues.

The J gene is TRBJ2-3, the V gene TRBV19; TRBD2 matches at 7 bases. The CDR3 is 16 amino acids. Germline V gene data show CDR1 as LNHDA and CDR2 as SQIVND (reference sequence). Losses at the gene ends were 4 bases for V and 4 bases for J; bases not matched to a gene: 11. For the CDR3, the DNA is TGTGCCAGTAGTAATCTTCGGGGGGAAGGGGCAGATACGCAGTATTTT. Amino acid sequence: CASSNLRGEGADTQYF.

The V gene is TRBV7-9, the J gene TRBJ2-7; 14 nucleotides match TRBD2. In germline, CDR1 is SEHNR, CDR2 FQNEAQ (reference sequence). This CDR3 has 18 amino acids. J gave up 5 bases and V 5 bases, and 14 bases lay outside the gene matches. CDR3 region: CASSPRGTSGSAAHEQYF. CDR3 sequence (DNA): TGTGCCAGCAGCCCCCGAGGGACTAGCGGGAGTGCGGCCCACGAGCAGTACTTC.

The chain's CDR3 is CASSSRERANEKLFF. In DNA, the CDR3 is TGTGCCAGCAGTTCGAGGGAAAGGGCTAATGAAAAACTGTTTTTT. This chain links TRBV25-1 with TRBJ1-4, with D uncertain. The CDR3 extends over 15 amino acids. Trimming shortened V by 5 bases and J by 3 bases, and 13 bases separated the two germline ends. CDR1 is MGHDK, CDR2 SYGVNS, per germline.

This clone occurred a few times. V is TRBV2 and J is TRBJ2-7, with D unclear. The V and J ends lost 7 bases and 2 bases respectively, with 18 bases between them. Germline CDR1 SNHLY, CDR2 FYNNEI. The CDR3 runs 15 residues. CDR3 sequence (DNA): TGTGCCAGCATCCAGAACCCTGACCCAGCCTACGAGCAGTACTTC. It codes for CASIQNPDPAYEQYF.

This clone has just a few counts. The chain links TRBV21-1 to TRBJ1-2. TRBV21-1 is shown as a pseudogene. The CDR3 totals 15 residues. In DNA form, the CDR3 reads TGTGCCAGCAGCAAAAGGGCGACCGGGAGGTATGGCTACACCTTC. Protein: CASSKRATGRYGYTF.

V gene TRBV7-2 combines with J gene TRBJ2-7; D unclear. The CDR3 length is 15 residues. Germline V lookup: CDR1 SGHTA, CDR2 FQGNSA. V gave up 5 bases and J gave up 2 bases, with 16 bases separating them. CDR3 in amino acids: CASSPAAGRAYEQYF. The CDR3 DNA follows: TGTGCCAGCAGCCCGGCCGCTGGGCGAGCCTACGAGCAGTACTTC.

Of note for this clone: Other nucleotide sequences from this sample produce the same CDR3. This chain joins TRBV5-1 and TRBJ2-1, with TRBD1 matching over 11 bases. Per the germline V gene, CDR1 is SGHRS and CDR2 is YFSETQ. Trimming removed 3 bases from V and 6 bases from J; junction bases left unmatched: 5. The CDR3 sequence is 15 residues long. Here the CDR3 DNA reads TGCGCCAGCAGCTCGGGACAGGGGGTGGTCAATGAGCAGTTCTTC. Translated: CASSSGQGVVNEQFF. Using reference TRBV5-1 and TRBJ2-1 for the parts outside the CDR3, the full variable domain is KAGVTQTPRYLIKTRGQQVTLSCSPISGHRSVSWYQQTPGQGLQFLFEYFSETQRNKGNFPGRFSGRQFSNSRSEMNVSTLELGDSALYLCASSSGQGVVNEQFFGPGTRLTVL.

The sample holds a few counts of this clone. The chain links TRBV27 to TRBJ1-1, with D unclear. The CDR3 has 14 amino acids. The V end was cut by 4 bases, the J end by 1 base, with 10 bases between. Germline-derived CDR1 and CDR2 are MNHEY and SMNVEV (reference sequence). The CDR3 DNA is TGTGCCAGCAGTTGGGCATACCAGAACACTGAAGCTTTCTTT. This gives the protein CASSWAYQNTEAFF.

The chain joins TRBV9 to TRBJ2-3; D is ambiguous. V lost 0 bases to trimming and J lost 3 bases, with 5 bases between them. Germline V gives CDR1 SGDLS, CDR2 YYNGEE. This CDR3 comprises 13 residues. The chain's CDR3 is CASSVGVTDTQYF. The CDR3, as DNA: TGTGCCAGCAGCGTAGGTGTTACAGATACGCAGTATTTT.

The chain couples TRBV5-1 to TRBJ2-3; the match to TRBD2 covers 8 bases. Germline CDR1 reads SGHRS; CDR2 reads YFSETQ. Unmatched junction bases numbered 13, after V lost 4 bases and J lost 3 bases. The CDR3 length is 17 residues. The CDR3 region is CASSPTLTGGATDTQYF. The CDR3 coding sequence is TGCGCCAGCAGCCCTACTCTTACCGGGGGGGCGACAGATACGCAGTATTTT.

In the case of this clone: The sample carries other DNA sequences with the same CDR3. This CDR3 is CASSLVGTEAFF. For the CDR3, the DNA is TGCGCCAGCAGCTTGGTCGGGACTGAAGCTTTCTTT. The J gene is TRBJ1-1, the V gene TRBV5-1; the D is unclear. Germline V gene data show CDR1 as SGHRS and CDR2 as YFSETQ. V lost 0 bases and J 5 bases, leaving 5 bases between the germline ends. The CDR3 is made up of 12 amino acids. The full variable domain, completed using reference TRBV5-1 and TRBJ1-1, is KAGVTQTPRYLIKTRGQQVTLSCSPISGHRSVSWYQQTPGQGLQFLFEYFSETQRNKGNFPGRFSGRQFSNSRSEMNVSTLELGDSALYLCASSLVGTEAFFGQGTRLTVV.

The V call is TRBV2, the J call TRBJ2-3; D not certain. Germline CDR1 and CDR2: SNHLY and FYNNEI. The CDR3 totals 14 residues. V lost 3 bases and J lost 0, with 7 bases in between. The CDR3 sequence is CASSDDWSTDTQYF. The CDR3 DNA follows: TGTGCCAGCAGTGATGACTGGAGCACAGATACGCAGTATTTT.

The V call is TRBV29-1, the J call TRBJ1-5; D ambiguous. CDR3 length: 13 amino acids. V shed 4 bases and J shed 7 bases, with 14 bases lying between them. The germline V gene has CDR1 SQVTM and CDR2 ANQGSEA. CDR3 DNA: TGCAGCGTTGGATTCACGGTCGGGCAGCCCCAGCATTTT. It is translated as CSVGFTVGQPQHF.

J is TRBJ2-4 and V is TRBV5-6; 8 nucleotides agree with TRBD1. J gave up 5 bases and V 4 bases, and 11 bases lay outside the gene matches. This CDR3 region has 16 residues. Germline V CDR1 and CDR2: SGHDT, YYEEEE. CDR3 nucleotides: TGTGCCAGCAGCCCTGGGGCAGGGGGCCTTCAAAACATTCAGTACTTC. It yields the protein CASSPGAGGLQNIQYF.

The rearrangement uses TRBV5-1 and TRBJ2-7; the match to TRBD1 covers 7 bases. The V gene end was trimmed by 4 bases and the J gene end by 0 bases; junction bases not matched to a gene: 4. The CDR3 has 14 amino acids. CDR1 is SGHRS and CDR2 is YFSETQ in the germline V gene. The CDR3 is CASSRWDSSYEQYF. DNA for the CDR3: TGCGCCAGCAGCCGTTGGGACAGCTCCTACGAGCAGTACTTC.

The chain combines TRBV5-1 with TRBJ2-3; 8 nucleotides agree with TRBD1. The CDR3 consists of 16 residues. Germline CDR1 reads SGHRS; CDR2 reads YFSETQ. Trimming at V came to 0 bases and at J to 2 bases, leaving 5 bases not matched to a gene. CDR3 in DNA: TGCGCCAGCAGCTTGGAGGACAGGGTGATCACAGATACGCAGTATTTT. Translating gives CASSLEDRVITDTQYF.

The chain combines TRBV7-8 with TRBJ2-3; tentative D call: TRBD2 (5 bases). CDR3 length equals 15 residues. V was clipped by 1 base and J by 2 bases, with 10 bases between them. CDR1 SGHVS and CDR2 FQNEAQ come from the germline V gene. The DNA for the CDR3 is TGTGCCAGCAGCTTAGTCACGGGGTTCACAGATACGCAGTATTTT. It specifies CASSLVTGFTDTQYF.

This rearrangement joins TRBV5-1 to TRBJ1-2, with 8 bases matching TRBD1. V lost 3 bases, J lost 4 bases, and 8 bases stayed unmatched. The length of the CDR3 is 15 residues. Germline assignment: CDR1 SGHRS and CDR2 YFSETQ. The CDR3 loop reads CASSWGQAPSYGYTF. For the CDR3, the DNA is TGCGCCAGCAGCTGGGGACAGGCCCCCTCCTATGGCTACACCTTC.

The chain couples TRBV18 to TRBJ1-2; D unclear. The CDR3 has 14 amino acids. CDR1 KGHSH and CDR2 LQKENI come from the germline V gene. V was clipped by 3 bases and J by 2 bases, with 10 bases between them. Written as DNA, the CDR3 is TGTGCCAGCTCACCCCGACATGAAAACTATGGCTACACCTTC. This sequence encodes CASSPRHENYGYTF.